This T cell receptor (beta chain) derives from a study of spatial heterogeneity in lung cancer. Study information: Tumor regions showed TCR transcript counts that correlated strongly with a T cell module score from matched bulk RNA-seq.

Findings and caveats of the study: Tracking of tumor mutation counts was seen in expanded intratumoral alpha and beta TCR counts.

A note on this clonotype: Its antigen is not identified.

Unique molecular identifiers tagged every individual TCR cDNA molecule. TCRdb used MiXCR to reprocess the 5' RACE reads, holding one entry per CDR3 protein. The sample consists of several thousand distinct CDR3 sequences, about 12% of them appearing once. V lost 6 bases, J lost 2 bases, and 11 bases lay in between. The germline CDR1 and CDR2 sequences are DFQATT and SNEGSKA (reference sequence). This CDR3 is built from 12 residues. Time point of the sample: sample taken at primary tumor resection. The donors, roughly 70 patients with untreated early-stage non-small cell lung cancer, provided the samples.

The input for sequencing was lung tumor tissue, taken at surgery. The TCR comes from a female donor with early-stage non-small cell lung cancer. This chain connects TRBV20-1 to TRBJ2-7; D not certain. The CDR3 DNA is TGCAGTGCGCCAGACGGCCCCTACGAGCAGTACTTC. Translating it yields CSAPDGPYEQYF.